These T cell receptor beta chains were read from a single sample in a study of shared clonotypes between healthy human individuals. The method was immunoSEQ multiplex PCR; TCRdb's version includes in-frame clones alone and lacks a portion of them. The sample includes over 2 million clones, about 95% of them seen just once. Sequencing used naive CD8+ T cells sorted from blood. All receptors derive from a man younger than 35 in good health. Each CDR3 is given with its conserved first and last residue.

TRBJ2-3 | 14 | TRBV7-9 | CASSSSQGVDTQYF
TRBJ1-2 | 14 | TRBV21-1 | CASETGQEDYGYTF
TRBJ2-6 | 14 | TRBV2 | CASSGGEGTNVLTF
TRBJ1-1 | 13 | TRBV19 | CASSMSGNTEAFF
TRBJ2-5 | 15 | TRBV6-5 | CASSASGGVQETQYF
TRBJ2-4 | 14 | TRBV13 | CASSWRTNGNIQYF
TRBJ2-1 | 15 | TRBV7-9 | CASDRSRTGGDEQFF
TRBJ2-7 | 17 | TRBV18 | CASSPWPIRDSLGEQYF
TRBJ2-7 | 14 | TRBV28 | CASSSTGGGYEQYF
TRBJ2-7 | 12 | TRBV2 | CASRDGVYEQYF
TRBJ2-2 | 15 | TRBV4-1 | CASSHTSGKGGELFF
TRBJ1-4 | 16 | TRBV7-9 | CASSLYGEVLNEKLFF
TRBJ2-7 | 14 | TRBV5-6 | CASSFSATGYEQYF
TRBJ2-1 | 13 | TRBV19 | CASSVLQGNEQFF
TRBJ2-2 | 14 | TRBV11-3 | CASSGRQGTGELFF